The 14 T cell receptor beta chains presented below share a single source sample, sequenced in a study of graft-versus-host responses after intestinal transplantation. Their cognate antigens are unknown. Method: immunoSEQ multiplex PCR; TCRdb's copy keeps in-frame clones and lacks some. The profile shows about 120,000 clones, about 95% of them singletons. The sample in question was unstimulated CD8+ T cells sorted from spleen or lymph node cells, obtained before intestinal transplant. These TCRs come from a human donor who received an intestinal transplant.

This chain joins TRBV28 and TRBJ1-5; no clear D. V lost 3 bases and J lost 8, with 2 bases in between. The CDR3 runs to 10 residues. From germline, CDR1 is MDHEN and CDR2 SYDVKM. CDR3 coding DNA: TGTGCCAGCAGTTTGGAGCCCCAGCATTTT. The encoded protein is CASSLEPQHF.

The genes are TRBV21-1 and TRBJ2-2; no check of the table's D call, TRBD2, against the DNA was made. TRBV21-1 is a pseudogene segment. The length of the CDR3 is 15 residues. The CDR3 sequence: CASSPAGGPDGELFF. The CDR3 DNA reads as TGTGCCAGCAGCCCTGCGGGAGGGCCCGACGGGGAGCTGTTTTTT.

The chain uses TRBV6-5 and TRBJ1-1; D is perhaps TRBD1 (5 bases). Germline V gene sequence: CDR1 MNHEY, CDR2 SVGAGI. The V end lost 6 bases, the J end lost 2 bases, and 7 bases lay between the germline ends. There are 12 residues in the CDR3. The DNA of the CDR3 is TGTGCCAGCAGGCAGGGTAACACTGAAGCTTTCTTT. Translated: CASRQGNTEAFF.

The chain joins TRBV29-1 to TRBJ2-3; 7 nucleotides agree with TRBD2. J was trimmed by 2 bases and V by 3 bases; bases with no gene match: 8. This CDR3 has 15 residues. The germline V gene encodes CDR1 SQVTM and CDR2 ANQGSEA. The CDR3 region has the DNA TGCAGCGTTGAGGGGGGACTACCAAACACAGATACGCAGTATTTT. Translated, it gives CSVEGGLPNTDTQYF.

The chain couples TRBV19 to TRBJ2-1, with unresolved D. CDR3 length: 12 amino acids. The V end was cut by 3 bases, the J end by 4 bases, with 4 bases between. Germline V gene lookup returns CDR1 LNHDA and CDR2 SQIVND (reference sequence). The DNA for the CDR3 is TGTGCCAGTAGTATTCGGTACAATGAGCAGTTCTTC. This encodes CASSIRYNEQFF. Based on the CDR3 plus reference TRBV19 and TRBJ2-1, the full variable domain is DGGITQSPKYLFRKEGQNVTLSCEQNLNHDAMYWYRQDPGQGLRLIYYSQIVNDFQKGDIAEGYSVSREKKESFPLTVTSAQKNPTAFYLCASSIRYNEQFFGPGTRLTVL.

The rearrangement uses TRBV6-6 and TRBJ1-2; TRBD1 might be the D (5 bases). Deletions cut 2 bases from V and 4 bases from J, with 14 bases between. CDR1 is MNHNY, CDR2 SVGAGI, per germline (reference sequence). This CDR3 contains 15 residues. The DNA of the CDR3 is TGTGCCAGCAGTTACCCGGGGGGAGGCGTCTATGGCTACACCTTC. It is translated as CASSYPGGGVYGYTF.

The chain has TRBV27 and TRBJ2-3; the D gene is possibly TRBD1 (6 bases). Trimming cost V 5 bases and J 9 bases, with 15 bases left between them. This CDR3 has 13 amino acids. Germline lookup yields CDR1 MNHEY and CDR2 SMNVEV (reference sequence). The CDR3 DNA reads TGTGCCAGCAGTCCCCTACTCACAGGGACGCAGTATTTT. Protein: CASSPLLTGTQYF.

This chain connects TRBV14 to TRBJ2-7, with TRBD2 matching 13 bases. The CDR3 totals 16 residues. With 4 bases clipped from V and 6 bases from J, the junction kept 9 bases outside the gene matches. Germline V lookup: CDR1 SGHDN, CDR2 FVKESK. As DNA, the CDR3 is TGTGCCAGCAGCCCGTTACTAGGACTAGCGGGAGTCGAGCAGTACTTC. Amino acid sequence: CASSPLLGLAGVEQYF.

The DNA of the CDR3 is TGTGCTAGTGGTTTAACAGGGGGAGAGCAGTACTTC. Translated: CASGLTGGEQYF. The V and J genes are TRBV12-5 and TRBJ2-7, with 8 bases lining up with TRBD1. The CDR3 contains 12 residues. Germline values: CDR1 LGHNT, CDR2 FRNRAP. Trimming cost V 3 bases and J 7 bases; bases outside gene matches: 2. The variable domain in full, with the rest retrieved from reference TRBV12-5 and TRBJ2-7, is DARVTQTPRHKVTEMGQEVTMRCQPILGHNTVFWYRQTMMQGLELLAYFRNRAPLDDSGMPKDRFSAEMPDATLATLKIQPSEPRDSAVYFCASGLTGGEQYFGPGTRLTVT.

CDR3 residues: CASSRTGTSGYNEQFF. CDR3 coding DNA: TGTGCCAGCAGCCGCACCGGGACTAGCGGTTACAATGAGCAGTTCTTC. The chain employs TRBV7-9 and TRBJ2-1; 11 bases map to TRBD2. In germline, CDR1 is SEHNR, CDR2 FQNEAQ (reference sequence). CDR3 length: 16 residues. With 5 bases clipped from V and 4 bases from J, the junction kept 7 bases outside the gene matches.

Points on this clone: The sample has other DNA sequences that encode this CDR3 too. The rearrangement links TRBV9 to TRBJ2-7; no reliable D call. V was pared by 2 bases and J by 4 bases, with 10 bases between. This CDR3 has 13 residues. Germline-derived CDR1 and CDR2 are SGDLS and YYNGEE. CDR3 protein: CASSVGTSYEQYF. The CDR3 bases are TGTGCCAGCAGCGTCGGTACATCATACGAGCAGTACTTC.

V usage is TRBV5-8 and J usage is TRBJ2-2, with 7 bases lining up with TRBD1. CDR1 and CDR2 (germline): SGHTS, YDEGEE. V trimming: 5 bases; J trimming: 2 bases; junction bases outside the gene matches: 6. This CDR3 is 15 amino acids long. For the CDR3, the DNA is TGTGCCAGCAGGAAAAGGACAGGAAACACCGGGGAGCTGTTTTTT. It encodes CASRKRTGNTGELFF.

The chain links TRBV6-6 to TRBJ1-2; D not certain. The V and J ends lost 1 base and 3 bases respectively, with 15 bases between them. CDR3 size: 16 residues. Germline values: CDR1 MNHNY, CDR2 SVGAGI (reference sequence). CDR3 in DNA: TGTGCCAGCAGTTACTTTCAAGAACTTAGGGACTATGGCTACACCTTC. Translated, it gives CASSYFQELRDYGYTF.

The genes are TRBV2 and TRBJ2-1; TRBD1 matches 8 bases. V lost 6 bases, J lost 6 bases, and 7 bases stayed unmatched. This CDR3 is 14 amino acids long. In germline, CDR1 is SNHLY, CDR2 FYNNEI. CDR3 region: CASRESGGINEQFF. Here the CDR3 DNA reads TGTGCCAGCAGGGAGTCAGGGGGCATCAATGAGCAGTTCTTC.